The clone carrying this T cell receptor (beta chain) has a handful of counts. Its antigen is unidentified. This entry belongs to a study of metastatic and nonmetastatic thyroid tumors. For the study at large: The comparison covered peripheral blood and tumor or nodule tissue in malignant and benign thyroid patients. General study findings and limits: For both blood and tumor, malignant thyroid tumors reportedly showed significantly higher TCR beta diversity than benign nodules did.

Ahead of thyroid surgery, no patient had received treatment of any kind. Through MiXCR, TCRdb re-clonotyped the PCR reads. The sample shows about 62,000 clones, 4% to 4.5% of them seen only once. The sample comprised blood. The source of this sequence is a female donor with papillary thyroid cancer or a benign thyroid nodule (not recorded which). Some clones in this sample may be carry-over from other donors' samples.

CDR3 protein: CASVTDRGGNQPQHF. The DNA for the CDR3 is TGTGCTAGTGTTACCGACAGGGGAGGGAATCAGCCCCAGCATTTT. This chain connects TRBV12-5 to TRBJ1-5; 8 nucleotides line up with TRBD1. This CDR3 contains 15 residues. V lost 7 bases to trimming and J lost 4 bases; unmatched junction nucleotides: 9. Germline loops: CDR1 LGHNT, CDR2 FRNRAP.